This T cell receptor (beta chain) derives from a study of cytotoxic CD8 clonotypes in ibrutinib-treated CLL. Study in general: Following treatment for a median roughly twelve months, range 6 to 36, response samples were then taken. Points from the study as a whole: Baseline levels were approached again at progression, after clonality had risen at ibrutinib response. Sustained-remission and progressing patients diverged in sampling times.

Assay used: immunoSEQ multiplex PCR; TCRdb lists only in-frame clones, some missing. The sample carries tens of thousands of clones, 83% recorded once. This CDR3 has 13 amino acids. Deletions cut 1 base from V and 5 bases from J, with 8 bases between. The V gene's germline CDR1 is SEHNR and CDR2 FQNEAQ (reference sequence). Libraries of TCR beta were made from 1.5 to 2.5 micrograms of genomic DNA that came from cryopreserved PBMCs. Concerning this clone: As yet, its antigen is unknown.

The specimen was PBMCs, collected after 24 months of ibrutinib treatment. V and J are TRBV7-9 and TRBJ1-1; D gene ambiguous. This TCR was sampled from a human donor with chronic lymphocytic leukemia. CDR3 residues: CASSLESLTEAFF. DNA for the CDR3: TGTGCCAGCAGCTTAGAATCGCTAACTGAAGCTTTCTTT.